The 17 T cell receptor beta chains in this list originate from one sample, sequenced in a study of response to subunit inactivated influenza vaccine. TCRdb independently ran MiXCR on the RT-PCR reads; one entry per CDR3 protein. The profile shows around 600,000 distinct CDR3 sequences, roughly 12% of them singletons. These data also formed part of another study, on T cells expressing NK-cell markers. That study adds: TCR beta libraries carry UMIs added by 5'RACE template switching.

The material was PBMCs from blood, obtained on the day of vaccination. The receptors derive from a man in his forties or fifties who received an inactivated influenza vaccine.

V is TRBV7-8 and J is TRBJ2-5; possibly TRBD2 for D (7 bases). Trimming removed 0 bases at V and 5 bases at J, with 13 bases between. CDR1 and CDR2 from the germline V gene are SGHVS and FQNEAQ. CDR3 length: 15 amino acids. CDR3 loop: CASSLAWGGEETQYF. CDR3 nucleotide sequence: TGTGCCAGCAGCTTAGCCTGGGGGGGCGAGGAGACCCAGTACTTC.

This clonotype has just a few counts. In nucleotides, the CDR3 is TGCGCCAGCAGGCCGGGACAGGGGGGCACTGAAGCTTTCTTT. Residues: CASRPGQGGTEAFF. The J gene is TRBJ1-1, the V gene TRBV5-1, with 11 bases identical to TRBD1. CDR1 is SGHRS, CDR2 YFSETQ, per germline. The V and J ends lost 5 bases and 4 bases, in that order; junction bases with no gene match: 4. This CDR3 region has 14 residues.

This clonotype appeared a few times. The J gene is TRBJ2-4, the V gene TRBV3-1; 8 bases align to TRBD1. CDR1 is LGHDT and CDR2 is YNNKEL in the germline V gene (reference sequence). Trimming at V came to 1 base and at J to 10 bases, leaving 3 bases not matched to a gene. The CDR3 spans 13 residues. This chain's CDR3 is CASSQVGQGIQYF. CDR3 in DNA: TGTGCCAGCAGCCAAGTCGGACAGGGAATTCAGTACTTC.

This clonotype has a count of ten or more. The chain links TRBV10-3 to TRBJ2-7; the D is unclear. The germline V and J ends were trimmed by 0 bases and 4 bases, with 4 bases remaining between them. The V gene's germline CDR1 is ENHRY and CDR2 SYGVKD. This CDR3 region has 12 residues. This CDR3 reads CAISESNYEQYF. For the CDR3, the DNA is TGTGCCATCAGTGAGTCGAATTACGAGCAGTACTTC.

This clonotype turned up a few times. No DNA is shown, since the ends of the CDR3 on it are uncertain; the CDR3 is the one TCRdb lists. This chain joins TRBV20-1 and TRBJ2-7; the table's TRBD1 call for D was not verified on the DNA. Germline values: CDR1 DFQATT, CDR2 SNEGSKA (reference sequence). Termini included, the CDR3 measures 15 amino acids. CDR3 region: CSARDPVISGPGQYF.

The J gene is TRBJ1-2, the V gene TRBV12-3 or TRBV12-4, with 9 bases identical to TRBD1. The CDR3 extends over 13 amino acids. V trimming: 6 bases; J trimming: 6 bases; junction bases outside the gene matches: 5. CDR3 coding DNA: TGTGCCAGCAGCAGGACAGGGGATGATGGCTACACCTTC. Its protein product is CASSRTGDDGYTF.

The table lists this clonotype with a few counts. V usage is TRBV27 and J usage is TRBJ2-3, with 8 nucleotides matching TRBD2. This CDR3 comprises 15 residues. The junction had 4 bases not matched to a gene; V was cut back by 0 bases and J by 5 bases. In germline, CDR1 is MNHEY, CDR2 SMNVEV (reference sequence). The CDR3 coding sequence is TGTGCCAGCAGTTTATCGCCGGGGGGGGTAGATACGCAGTATTTT. Its protein product is CASSLSPGGVDTQYF.

The chain carries TRBV10-3 and TRBJ1-1; D is unclear. Trimming pared 7 bases from V and 6 bases from J, leaving 12 bases between. Looked up from germline, CDR1 is ENHRY and CDR2 is SYGVKD. The CDR3 contains 12 residues. Written as DNA, the CDR3 is TGTGCCATCATTGGCACAGATTCTGAAGCTTTCTTT. Translated, it gives CAIIGTDSEAFF.

This clonotype was seen ten or more times. The chain employs TRBV7-9 and TRBJ2-1; TRBD1 matches at 9 bases. The CDR3 is 16 residues long. Germline CDR1 and CDR2: SEHNR and FQNEAQ (reference sequence). The J segment lost 6 bases and the V segment lost 5 bases, leaving 11 bases of the junction unmatched. In DNA, the CDR3 is TGTGCCAGCAGCGATGCCGGGACAGGGTGGTTCAATGAGCAGTTCTTC. Translation: CASSDAGTGWFNEQFF.

This chain links TRBV5-1 with TRBJ2-3, with 8 nucleotides matching TRBD1. The CDR3 spans 15 residues. V lost 4 bases to trimming and J lost 2 bases; unmatched junction nucleotides: 6. CDR1 is SGHRS and CDR2 is YFSETQ in the germline V gene. CDR3 DNA sequence: TGCGCCAGCAGCCACGGACAGGGAGTCACAGATACGCAGTATTTT. It translates to CASSHGQGVTDTQYF.

CDR3 DNA sequence: TGTGCCAGCAGTTCGCCCTCAAGTGCCAACGGACAGGGGAGCGGCACGAATCAGGCAGATACGCAGTATTTT. Amino acid sequence: CASSSPSSANGQGSGTNQADTQYF. This rearrangement joins TRBV27 to TRBJ2-3; 9 bases fit TRBD1. CDR1 is MNHEY and CDR2 is SMNVEV in the germline V gene (reference sequence). The CDR3 spans 24 residues. Trimming cost V 4 bases and J 4 bases; bases outside gene matches: 33.

This clonotype has just a few counts. The V and J genes are TRBV28 and TRBJ1-5; no clear D gene. The germline V and J ends were trimmed by 5 bases and 4 bases, with 18 bases remaining between them. The CDR3 consists of 16 residues. CDR1 MDHEN and CDR2 SYDVKM come from the germline V gene. CDR3 loop: CASSPLSGYSNQPQHF. The CDR3 DNA is TGTGCCAGCAGTCCACTTAGTGGGTACAGTAATCAGCCCCAGCATTTT.

The gene calls are TRBV5-5 and TRBJ2-7; TRBD2 might be the D (6 bases). Trimming removed 0 bases from V and 4 bases from J, with 14 bases in between. The CDR3 consists of 15 residues. Looked up from germline, CDR1 is SGHKS and CDR2 is YYEKEE (reference sequence). This CDR3 is CASSLGAEGLYEQYF. CDR3 DNA: TGTGCCAGCAGCTTGGGGGCGGAGGGCCTATACGAGCAGTACTTC.

This clonotype has a count of ten or more. The chain employs TRBV24-1 and TRBJ2-1; possible D gene TRBD2, 6 bases. This CDR3 comprises 14 residues. The germline CDR1 and CDR2 sequences are KGHDR and SFDVKD. V lost 0 bases, J lost 15 bases, and 17 bases lay in between. CDR3 in amino acids: CATSDLYGASELFF. The CDR3 nucleotides read TGTGCCACCAGTGATTTGTATGGGGCTAGCGAACTGTTCTTC.

This chain uses TRBV3-1 with TRBJ2-7; perhaps TRBD2 as D (5 bases). The ends were cut back, 4 bases at V and 0 bases at J, with 13 bases in the middle. The length of the CDR3 is 15 residues. The germline V gene has CDR1 LGHDT and CDR2 YNNKEL (reference sequence). CDR3: CASSRPGESSYEQYF. CDR3 coding DNA: TGTGCCAGCAGCCGTCCCGGGGAGAGCTCCTACGAGCAGTACTTC.

Comments on this clonotype: A much larger clone sits a single nucleotide away, making a read error possible. V is TRBV13 and J is TRBJ2-7; TRBD2 matches at 7 bases. J was trimmed by 0 bases and V by 0 bases; bases with no gene match: 8. This CDR3 is built from 17 residues. The germline CDR1 and CDR2 sequences are PRHDT and FYEKMQ (reference sequence). In DNA form, the CDR3 reads TGTGCCAGCAGCTTAGGCCGTGTGGGGGGGAGCTCCTACGAGCAGTACTTC. Protein product: CASSLGRVGGSSYEQYF.

The chain has TRBV7-9 and TRBJ2-2; the D is unclear. The CDR3 totals 15 residues. Looked up from germline, CDR1 is SEHNR and CDR2 is FQNEAQ (reference sequence). The V end lost 0 bases, the J end lost 4 bases, and 9 bases lay between the germline ends. The CDR3 sequence is CASSLAGSSTGELFF. In DNA form, the CDR3 reads TGTGCCAGCAGCTTAGCGGGATCTAGCACCGGGGAGCTGTTTTTT.